The next 20 T cell receptor beta chains were all read from a single sample in a study of regulatory T cells in long-lasting Graves disease. Time point indicated: newly diagnosed GD, antithyroid drugs for less than 3 months. Scientists built the TCR library using RNA that was extracted from PBMCs. With iRepertoire HTBI primers and Arm-PCR of CDR3 regions, TCR beta libraries were built. TCRdb itself ran the multiplex PCR reads through MiXCR, one entry per CDR3 protein. The table has a few hundred thousand distinct CDR3 sequences, 16% seen once; the top ten hold about 32%. This sample was also put to use in a study of T cells in Graves' hyperthyroidism and ophthalmopathy.

The sequencing here drew on peripheral blood mononuclear cells (PBMCs), taken at new diagnosis, from a patient treated with antithyroid drugs. These receptors were collected from a man aged 40-49 years with Graves disease.

Worth noting for this clonotype: This probably arose from a read error, given a far larger clone one base away. The V and J genes are TRBV2 and TRBJ2-1, with TRBD2 identical over 10 bases. The end of the DNA is better explained by TRBJ2-5, so the J call may be wrong. Looked up from germline, CDR1 is SNHLY and CDR2 is FYNNEI. This CDR3 has 15 residues. The CDR3 region is CASSDSSGGAETQYF. The CDR3, as DNA: TGTGCCAGCAGTGACTCTAGCGGGGGTGCTGAGACCCAGTACTTC.

This clonotype was seen repeatedly, ten times or more. V and J are TRBV11-2 and TRBJ1-6; D uncertain. Germline lookup yields CDR1 SGHAT and CDR2 FQNNGV. The CDR3 covers 14 residues. Trimming took 3 bases from V and 8 from J, leaving 11 bases between them. CDR3 in amino acids: CASSLDRWDSPLHF. CDR3 coding DNA: TGTGCCAGCAGCTTGGATCGGTGGGATTCACCCCTCCACTTT.

This chain joins TRBV2 and TRBJ2-1; D possibly matches TRBD1 or TRBD2 (5 bases each). Per germline, CDR1 SNHLY and CDR2 FYNNEI. Trimming removed 3 bases from V and 0 bases from J, with 21 bases in between. This CDR3 is 19 amino acids long. The DNA of the CDR3 is TGTGCCAGCAGTGATCCAAGGGGAGTCCCGGCCAGCTCCTACAATGAGCAGTTCTTC. This gives the protein CASSDPRGVPASSYNEQFF.

This clonotype has at least ten counts. This rearrangement joins TRBV12-3 or TRBV12-4 to TRBJ2-7; either TRBD1 or TRBD2 may fit D (5 bases each). CDR3 length equals 14 residues. Trimming left V 4 bases short and J 3 bases short, with 13 bases between. The CDR3 DNA sequence: TGTGCCAGCAGTTCCCGGGGACGGTTCTACGAGCAGTACTTC. This sequence encodes CASSSRGRFYEQYF.

This clonotype was recorded at least ten times. The V and J genes are TRBV29-1 and TRBJ2-3; 8 bases match TRBD1. V shed 6 bases and J 2 bases; nucleotides not matched to a gene: 7. Per the germline V gene, CDR1 is SQVTM and CDR2 is ANQGSEA. CDR3 length: 14 amino acids. The CDR3 coding sequence is TGCAGCGTCGGAGGGCAGGGGGCCACAGATACGCAGTATTTT. As protein: CSVGGQGATDTQYF.

This clonotype was counted at least ten times. The chain combines TRBV29-1 with TRBJ1-1, with D hard to call. The germline gives CDR1 SQVTM, CDR2 ANQGSEA. The CDR3 covers 12 residues. Between the trimmed V and J ends, which lost 6 bases and 3 bases, there was a span of 11 bases. The CDR3 protein is CSVAGGDTEAFF. Here the CDR3 DNA reads TGCAGCGTGGCGGGTGGGGACACTGAAGCTTTCTTT.

This clonotype was counted at least ten times. The rearrangement joins TRBV28 to TRBJ2-7, with TRBD1 identical over 8 bases. Germline V gene data show CDR1 as MDHEN and CDR2 as SYDVKM. V lost 5 bases, J lost 2 bases, and 5 bases stayed unmatched. This CDR3 comprises 14 residues. The CDR3 is CASSPTGQAYEQYF. Here the CDR3 DNA reads TGTGCCAGCAGTCCCACGGGACAGGCCTACGAGCAGTACTTC.

This clonotype occurred many times. The chain recombines TRBV18 with TRBJ1-3, with D hard to call. Germline lookup yields CDR1 KGHSH and CDR2 LQKENI. The CDR3 sequence is 15 residues long. Trimming pared 8 bases from V and 0 bases from J, leaving 14 bases between. Written as DNA, the CDR3 is TGTGCCAGCACCGAGACACTACACTCTGGAAACACCATATATTTT. Its translation: CASTETLHSGNTIYF.

This clonotype was picked up a small number of times. The chain couples TRBV15 to TRBJ2-3; D not resolved. The V end was cut by 0 bases, the J end by 6 bases, with 4 bases between. The CDR3 has 12 amino acids. Germline CDR1 is LNHNV and CDR2 is YYDKDF (reference sequence). CDR3 region: CATSRDDDTQYF. Here the CDR3 DNA reads TGTGCCACCAGCAGAGATGACGATACGCAGTATTTT.

The genes are TRBV10-3 and TRBJ2-5; 9 bases are a match to TRBD2. Germline CDR1 is ENHRY and CDR2 is SYGVKD. The J segment lost 2 bases and the V segment lost 5 bases, leaving 3 bases of the junction unmatched. CDR3 size: 14 residues. The CDR3 nucleotides read TGTGCCATCAGTTTCAGCGGGGGGCAAGAGACCCAGTACTTC. Amino acids: CAISFSGGQETQYF.

This clonotype was observed a few times. The genes are TRBV6-1 and TRBJ1-5; 8 bases fit TRBD1. This CDR3 is 15 amino acids long. CDR1 MNHNS and CDR2 SASEGT come from the germline V gene. Germline trimming cut 4 bases from V and 6 bases from J; bases unmatched to any gene: 8. CDR3 protein: CASSADRALSQPQHF. The DNA for the CDR3 is TGTGCCAGCAGTGCGGACAGGGCGCTAAGTCAGCCCCAGCATTTT.

This clonotype was observed a handful of times. The chain couples TRBV25-1 to TRBJ2-5; tentative D call: TRBD2 (5 bases). This CDR3 has 16 residues. V lost 5 bases, J lost 5 bases, and 21 bases lay in between. Germline CDR1 and CDR2: MGHDK and SYGVNS. CDR3 coding DNA: TGTGCCAGCAGTCCCCGGGGTGCGCTTTTTTCTGAGACCCAGTACTTC. It codes for CASSPRGALFSETQYF. The full variable domain, completed using reference TRBV25-1 and TRBJ2-5, is EADIYQTPRYLVIGTGKKITLECSQTMGHDKMYWYQQDPGMELHLIHYSYGVNSTEKGDLSSESTVSRIRTEHFPLTLESARPSHTSQYLCASSPRGALFSETQYFGPGTRLLVL.

This rearrangement joins TRBV10-1 to TRBJ2-7; D not resolved. Germline V gene data show CDR1 as WNHNN and CDR2 as SYGVQD (reference sequence). The CDR3 consists of 15 residues. The V end was cut by 3 bases, the J end by 0 bases, with 12 bases between. The CDR3 DNA reads as TGCGCCAGCAGTGAAAGGTACACGAGCTCCTACGAGCAGTACTTC. Residues: CASSERYTSSYEQYF.

This clonotype was seen many times. V usage is TRBV6-1 and J usage is TRBJ2-3; tentatively, D is TRBD1 (5 bases). The V end was cut by 6 bases, the J end by 6 bases, with 13 bases between. This CDR3 contains 13 residues. CDR1 MNHNS and CDR2 SASEGT come from the germline V gene. The CDR3 DNA sequence: TGTGCCAGCAGCTCCAGTCCAGGGGATACGCAGTATTTT. This translates into CASSSSPGDTQYF.

The table lists this clonotype with a few counts. This chain joins TRBV15 and TRBJ1-5; D is unclear. Germline lookup yields CDR1 LNHNV and CDR2 YYDKDF (reference sequence). Between the trimmed V and J ends, which lost 6 bases and 0 bases, there was a span of 6 bases. CDR3 length equals 13 residues. CDR3 sequence: CATSWVSNQPQHF. Here the CDR3 DNA reads TGTGCCACCAGTTGGGTTAGCAATCAGCCCCAGCATTTT. Supplemented by reference TRBV15 and TRBJ1-5, the full variable domain reads DAMVIQNPRYQVTQFGKPVTLSCSQTLNHNVMYWYQQKSSQAPKLLFHYYDKDFNNEADTPDNFQSRRPNTSFCFLDIRSPGLGDTAMYLCATSWVSNQPQHFGDGTRLSIL.

In its sample, this clonotype was seen many times. This chain uses TRBV20-1 with TRBJ1-1, with D maybe TRBD1 (6 bases). Trimming took off 5 bases at V and 3 bases at J, with 16 bases between the two ends. The CDR3 sequence is 14 residues long. In germline, CDR1 is DFQATT, CDR2 SNEGSKA (reference sequence). The CDR3 DNA is TGCAGTGCTCCCCCGGGAGGGGGGTACACTGAAGCTTTCTTT. Protein product: CSAPPGGGYTEAFF.

The gene calls are TRBV19 and TRBJ2-2; the D gene is possibly TRBD1 (6 bases). CDR3 length equals 15 residues. The germline V gene encodes CDR1 LNHDA and CDR2 SQIVND (reference sequence). Trimming stripped 4 bases from V and 4 bases from J, with 13 bases between. CDR3 bases: TGTGCCAGTAGTAGGAACAGGGCTTCCACCGGGGAGCTGTTTTTT. It yields the protein CASSRNRASTGELFF.

J is TRBJ1-6 and V is TRBV7-2, with D unresolved. Trimming cost V 6 bases and J 9 bases, with 15 bases left between them. Per germline, CDR1 SGHTA and CDR2 FQGNSA. The CDR3 totals 14 residues. This chain's CDR3 is CASSPHLTGSPLHF. CDR3 bases: TGTGCCAGCAGTCCACACCTAACGGGTTCACCCCTCCACTTT.

V gene TRBV9 combines with J gene TRBJ2-2, with 8 nucleotides matching TRBD1. The CDR3 is 18 amino acids. The V and J ends lost 3 bases and 4 bases, in that order; junction bases with no gene match: 14. CDR1 is SGDLS and CDR2 is YYNGEE in the germline V gene. The CDR3 DNA is TGTGCCAGCAGCGCGGGCCCTAACAGGGGGATGAGCACCGGGGAGCTGTTTTTT. As protein: CASSAGPNRGMSTGELFF.

This clonotype occurred many times. The rearrangement uses TRBV7-2 and TRBJ2-1, with a possible D match to TRBD2 (6 bases). The V and J ends lost 5 bases and 8 bases respectively, with 22 bases between them. This CDR3 comprises 16 residues. Germline V CDR1 and CDR2: SGHTA, FQGNSA. In DNA form, the CDR3 reads TGTGCCAGCAGCCCATATAGGGTGAGGTGGGGGGATGAGCAGTTCTTC. Its protein product is CASSPYRVRWGDEQFF.